Listed here are 28 T cell receptor beta chains from one sample, sequenced in a study of T cells in Graves' hyperthyroidism and ophthalmopathy. Amplified TCR beta CDR3 regions came from RNA transcripts. Primed by the HTBI set, a first-round RT-PCR was run on the TCR CDR3. TCRdb ran MiXCR on the multiplex PCR reads and lists one entry per CDR3 protein. The sample yields some 700,000 distinct CDR3 sequences, approximately 15% seen once. The sample consisted of blood. All receptors come from a man aged 50 to 59 with Graves' hyperthyroidism.

The chain carries TRBV29-1 and TRBJ2-7, with D tentatively TRBD2 (5 bases). Deletions cut 7 bases from V and 6 bases from J, with 10 bases between. CDR3 length: 10 amino acids. Per germline, CDR1 SQVTM and CDR2 ANQGSEA. CDR3: CSARGAEQYF. As DNA, the CDR3 is TGCAGCGCACGGGGTGCCGAGCAGTACTTC.

This clonotype was seen ten or more times. V and J are TRBV7-2 and TRBJ2-7; 9 nucleotides agree with TRBD1. This CDR3 comprises 14 residues. J gave up 5 bases and V 1 base, and 3 bases lay outside the gene matches. Germline V gives CDR1 SGHTA, CDR2 FQGNSA. The CDR3 DNA sequence: TGTGCCAGCAGCTTAGGGGACAGGGTGGACGAGCAGTACTTC. It translates to CASSLGDRVDEQYF.

This clonotype was seen a handful of times. The V gene is TRBV6-2 or TRBV6-3, the J gene TRBJ1-1; 7 bases line up with TRBD1. Per the germline V gene, CDR1 is MNHEY and CDR2 is SVGEGT. The CDR3 spans 14 residues. V shed 2 bases, J shed 5 bases, and the junction held 5 bases outside the gene matches. The CDR3 region is CASSYARGGTEAFF. DNA of the CDR3: TGTGCCAGCAGTTACGCCAGGGGGGGGACTGAAGCTTTCTTT.

In this sample, this clonotype turned up many times. The chain employs TRBV11-1 and TRBJ2-6; D unresolved. Germline assignment: CDR1 SGHAT and CDR2 FQDESV (reference sequence). V lost 2 bases and J lost 2, with 7 bases in between. The CDR3 runs to 15 residues. Written as DNA, the CDR3 is TGTGCCAGCAGCTTATTTGAAGCTGGGGCCAACGTCCTGACTTTC. It yields the protein CASSLFEAGANVLTF.

This clonotype was counted at least ten times. V and J are TRBV10-1 and TRBJ2-1; 8 bases map to TRBD2. The CDR3 is 14 amino acids. V lost 7 bases, J lost 10 bases, and 12 bases stayed unmatched. Germline V gene data show CDR1 as WNHNN and CDR2 as SYGVQD (reference sequence). The DNA for the CDR3 is TGCGCCAGCAAGAGCGGGAGCGGCCGAAACGAGCAGTTCTTC. This sequence encodes CASKSGSGRNEQFF.

In its sample, this clonotype was seen a few times. The chain carries TRBV20-1 and TRBJ2-3; 8 nucleotides align to TRBD2. The CDR3 consists of 15 residues. V lost 8 bases, J lost 4 bases, and 14 bases stayed unmatched. CDR1 DFQATT and CDR2 SNEGSKA come from the germline V gene (reference sequence). CDR3 sequence (DNA): TGCAGTTCCTTGAAGGGGAGCGGGAGTTCAGATACGCAGTATTTT. Translating it yields CSSLKGSGSSDTQYF.

This clonotype was observed a few times. The chain combines TRBV7-2 with TRBJ2-5; 16 nucleotides agree with TRBD2. CDR1 is SGHTA, CDR2 FQGNSA, per germline. J was trimmed by 5 bases and V by 5 bases; bases with no gene match: 17. The CDR3 sequence is 20 residues long. The CDR3 sequence is CASSPGLAGGGGGGGETQYF. CDR3 nucleotide sequence: TGTGCCAGCAGCCCGGGACTAGCGGGAGGGGGGGGGGGGGGGGGGGAGACCCAGTACTTC.

This chain links TRBV10-3 with TRBJ2-7; a weak D match, TRBD1 (5 bases). V was cut by 9 bases and J by 2 bases, with 11 bases left in between. From germline, CDR1 is ENHRY and CDR2 SYGVKD. The CDR3 contains 12 residues. The CDR3 loop is CAIGAYTYEQYF. In DNA, the CDR3 is TGTGCCATAGGGGCTTATACCTACGAGCAGTACTTC.

This clonotype was counted at least ten times. This chain links TRBV18 with TRBJ2-1; a weak D match, TRBD2 (6 bases). CDR3 length: 16 residues. CDR1 and CDR2 from the germline V gene are KGHSH and LQKENI. Trimming shortened V by 1 base and J by 0 bases, and 10 bases separated the two germline ends. The CDR3 DNA reads TGTGCCAGCTCACCACGGCGGGATAGCTCCTACAATGAGCAGTTCTTC. Translated, it gives CASSPRRDSSYNEQFF.

Notes on this clonotype: A much larger clone is a single base away; this may be a read error. This chain joins TRBV29-1 and TRBJ2-2, with TRBD1 matching over 8 bases. Looked up from germline, CDR1 is SQVTM and CDR2 is ANQGSEA. The CDR3 covers 13 residues. DNA of the CDR3: TGCAACGCGGGACAGGCGAACACCGGGGAGCTGTTTTTT. Translating it yields CNAGQANTGELFF.

Of note for this clonotype: A much larger clone differs from this one at a single base, so this may be a read error. The V call is TRBV5-1, the J call TRBJ2-2; 10 bases agree with TRBD2. CDR3 length: 16 residues. CDR1 and CDR2 (germline): SGHRS, YFSETQ. CDR3 nucleotides: TGCGCCAGCAGCCTCCTAGCGGGAGCGGACACCGGGGAGATGTTTTTT. The encoded protein is CASSLLAGADTGEMFF.

The CDR3 DNA reads TGTGCCAGCAGCCCAAGAACCGGGACAGGGAATGAAAAACTGTTTTTT. Amino acid sequence: CASSPRTGTGNEKLFF. The V gene is TRBV7-8, the J gene TRBJ1-4; 9 bases are a match to TRBD1. Losses at the gene ends were 5 bases for V and 5 bases for J; bases not matched to a gene: 9. Germline CDR1 is SGHVS and CDR2 is FQNEAQ. The CDR3 has 16 residues.

This clonotype was seen a handful of times. The gene calls are TRBV10-2 and TRBJ1-1, with 8 bases that match TRBD1. Per germline, CDR1 WSHSY and CDR2 SAAADI. The length of the CDR3 is 15 residues. V shed 1 base and J 6 bases; nucleotides not matched to a gene: 7. The CDR3 sequence: CASSEWTGRDAEAFF. As DNA, the CDR3 is TGCGCCAGCAGTGAGTGGACAGGGAGGGACGCTGAAGCTTTCTTT.

The chain has TRBV7-2 and TRBJ2-7; D is tentatively TRBD1 or TRBD2 (5 bases each). Germline assignment: CDR1 SGHTA and CDR2 FQGNSA. V lost 6 bases and J lost 3, with 15 bases in between. The length of the CDR3 is 14 residues. CDR3 coding DNA: TGTGCCAGCAGTTCCGGGACGGAGAACTACGAGCAGTACTTC. Protein sequence: CASSSGTENYEQYF.

In its sample, this clonotype was seen many times. J is TRBJ2-7 and V is TRBV6-1, with 8 bases fitting TRBD1. Germline V gene sequence: CDR1 MNHNS, CDR2 SASEGT. Losses at the gene ends were 8 bases for V and 1 base for J; bases not matched to a gene: 7. This CDR3 region has 14 residues. Here the CDR3 reads CASVATGGSYEQYF. The CDR3 DNA reads TGTGCCAGCGTGGCCACAGGGGGGTCCTACGAGCAGTACTTC.

The V and J genes are TRBV11-2 and TRBJ2-5; 7 bases line up with TRBD2. V shed 5 bases, J shed 2 bases, and the junction held 14 bases outside the gene matches. Per germline, CDR1 SGHAT and CDR2 FQNNGV. The CDR3 has 17 residues. This CDR3 is CASSTIFGAGKQETQYF. The CDR3 DNA is TGTGCCAGCAGCACCATTTTTGGAGCGGGAAAACAAGAGACCCAGTACTTC.

This clonotype was seen repeatedly, ten times or more. The chain joins TRBV19 to TRBJ1-3; D is possibly TRBD1 (6 bases). Germline V gene lookup returns CDR1 LNHDA and CDR2 SQIVND (reference sequence). The ends were cut back, 6 bases at V and 1 base at J, with 22 bases in the middle. The CDR3 runs 18 residues. CDR3 region: CASSPGGQILLSGNTIYF. The DNA for the CDR3 is TGTGCCAGTAGCCCCGGGGGCCAAATTCTGCTTTCTGGAAACACCATATATTTT.

Notes on this clonotype: A much larger clone is a single base away; this may be a read error. V and J are TRBV29-1 and TRBJ2-3; no definite D call. Trimming took off 2 bases at V and 5 bases at J, with 17 bases between the two ends. The CDR3 covers 15 residues. CDR1 is SQVTM, CDR2 ANQGSEA, per germline. Here the CDR3 reads CSVERLQLGGDTQYF. CDR3 coding DNA: TGCAGCGTTGAACGTTTACAGCTAGGTGGAGATACGCAGTATTTT.

This clonotype came up a few times. The chain recombines TRBV4-3 with TRBJ2-2; TRBD2 aligns across 10 bases. This CDR3 comprises 19 residues. V lost 0 bases to trimming and J lost 5 bases; unmatched junction nucleotides: 12. The germline V gene encodes CDR1 LGHNA and CDR2 YSLEER. CDR3 residues: CASSQDMGLAIVGTGELFF. The CDR3 bases are TGCGCCAGCAGCCAAGATATGGGACTAGCGATTGTTGGTACCGGGGAGCTGTTTTTT.

There are a few counts of this clonotype. The J gene is TRBJ2-1, the V gene TRBV20-1, with 14 bases that match TRBD2. This CDR3 has 17 amino acids. Per germline, CDR1 DFQATT and CDR2 SNEGSKA (reference sequence). Trimming removed 1 base from V and 8 bases from J; junction bases left unmatched: 10. The CDR3 DNA reads as TGCAGTGCTAGAGCCCCCGGGACTAGCGGGAGATTCGATGAGCAGTTCTTC. This gives the protein CSARAPGTSGRFDEQFF.

This clonotype was seen many times. The chain joins TRBV28 to TRBJ1-4, with 7 nucleotides matching TRBD1. Germline CDR1 MDHEN, CDR2 SYDVKM. J lost 4 bases, V lost 4 bases, and 6 bases had no gene match. This CDR3 contains 15 residues. The CDR3 is CASSSTQGINEKLFF. CDR3 in DNA: TGTGCCAGCAGTTCTACACAGGGGATTAATGAAAAACTGTTTTTT.

The chain is built from TRBV29-1 and TRBJ2-1, with TRBD2 matching over 8 bases. This CDR3 is 13 amino acids long. V was clipped by 8 bases and J by 2 bases; unmatched bases: 5. The germline V gene has CDR1 SQVTM and CDR2 ANQGSEA. The CDR3 is CSFRLATYNEQFF. As DNA, the CDR3 is TGCAGCTTTAGACTAGCGACCTACAATGAGCAGTTCTTC.

This clonotype was counted between two and nine times. This chain links TRBV3-1 with TRBJ1-3; D unresolved. Trimming removed 4 bases from V and 4 bases from J, with 11 bases in between. Germline-derived CDR1 and CDR2 are LGHDT and YNNKEL (reference sequence). This CDR3 is built from 14 residues. The chain's CDR3 is CASSRSGAGNTIYF. As DNA, the CDR3 is TGTGCCAGCAGCCGTAGCGGAGCCGGAAACACCATATATTTT. The entire variable domain, with the rest obtained from reference TRBV3-1 and TRBJ1-3, is as follows: DTAVSQTPKYLVTQMGNDKSIKCEQNLGHDTMYWYKQDSKKFLKIMFSYNNKELIINETVPNRFSPKSPDKAHLNLHINSLELGDSAVYFCASSRSGAGNTIYFGEGSWLTVV.

In this sample, this clonotype turned up many times. The chain joins TRBV2 to TRBJ1-5, with unresolved D. This CDR3 has 12 amino acids. Looked up from germline, CDR1 is SNHLY and CDR2 is FYNNEI. V dropped 7 bases and J dropped 2 bases, with 6 bases sitting between them. CDR3 bases: TGTGCCAGCATGGATGGCAATCAGCCCCAGCATTTT. It translates to CASMDGNQPQHF.

This clonotype was counted many times. The chain links TRBV2 to TRBJ1-4; TRBD1 is a possible D gene (5 bases). The CDR3 spans 13 residues. Germline V gene lookup returns CDR1 SNHLY and CDR2 FYNNEI. Trimming took off 8 bases at V and 5 bases at J, with 12 bases between the two ends. In nucleotides, the CDR3 is TGTGCCAGCGGCCGGGGCCCCAATGAAAAACTGTTTTTT. Translating it yields CASGRGPNEKLFF.

This clonotype occurred many times. The V and J genes are TRBV2 and TRBJ2-2; TRBD1 aligns across 8 bases. The germline V gene encodes CDR1 SNHLY and CDR2 FYNNEI. This CDR3 comprises 16 residues. V lost 4 bases and J lost 3; bases outside the gene matches: 7. CDR3 loop: CASSGRDRNYTGELFF. The CDR3 DNA is TGTGCCAGCAGTGGACGGGACAGGAACTACACCGGGGAGCTGTTTTTT.

The chain recombines TRBV18 with TRBJ1-1; D remains ambiguous. Germline CDR1 and CDR2: KGHSH and LQKENI. Between the trimmed V and J ends, which lost 4 bases and 0 bases, there was a span of 21 bases. This CDR3 region has 18 residues. The CDR3 region is CASSLTPLRGDLNTEAFF. In DNA form, the CDR3 reads TGTGCCAGCTCACTTACCCCATTGAGAGGAGATTTGAACACTGAAGCTTTCTTT.

This clonotype was recorded many times. CDR3 DNA: TGTGCCAGCAGTGATTACGTCGGCACTGAAGCTTTCTTT. Translating it yields CASSDYVGTEAFF. The V call is TRBV2, the J call TRBJ1-1; D gene ambiguous. Germline loops: CDR1 SNHLY, CDR2 FYNNEI. The V end lost 3 bases, the J end lost 4 bases, and 9 bases lay between the germline ends. The CDR3 is made up of 13 amino acids.